The next 15 T cell receptor beta chains were all read from a single sample in a study of cytomegalovirus exposure and HLA in healthy donors. The study ran its PCR with 60 Vbeta and 13 Jbeta primers. Clones were read by immunoSEQ multiplex PCR, and TCRdb kept only the in-frame ones, dropping some. This sample has about 120,000 clones; around 76% occur once, and the top ten carry roughly 16%. Sequenced input: PBMCs. The receptors derive from a man between 45 and 60 years old in good health and CMV-seropositive.

V gene TRBV28 combines with J gene TRBJ1-5; D gene unclear. CDR1 is MDHEN, CDR2 SYDVKM, per germline. The CDR3 runs 17 residues. V gave up 5 bases and J gave up 2 bases, with 19 bases separating them. The CDR3 spells CASSPPVGKSGNQPQHF. CDR3 nucleotide sequence: TGTGCCAGCAGTCCCCCCGTTGGCAAAAGTGGCAATCAGCCCCAGCATTTT.

Many counts were recorded for this clone. CDR3 in amino acids: CASSRDSLITDTQYF. DNA for the CDR3: TGTGCCAGTAGTAGGGACAGCCTAATCACAGATACGCAGTATTTT. This rearrangement joins TRBV19 to TRBJ2-3, with 7 nucleotides matching TRBD1. From germline, CDR1 is LNHDA and CDR2 SQIVND (reference sequence). V lost 4 bases to trimming and J lost 2 bases; unmatched junction nucleotides: 6. CDR3 length equals 15 residues.

The chain recombines TRBV6-4 with TRBJ1-4, with 10 nucleotides matching TRBD1. The CDR3 covers 18 residues. V lost 8 bases to trimming and J lost 0 bases; unmatched junction nucleotides: 12. CDR1 is MRHNA, CDR2 SNTAGT, per germline. CDR3 DNA sequence: TGTGCCAGCGGGACAGGGGATCCTCCAATCGCAACTAATGAAAAACTGTTTTTT. It codes for CASGTGDPPIATNEKLFF.

This chain joins TRBV27 and TRBJ1-5; D is uncertain. Germline V CDR1 and CDR2: MNHEY, SMNVEV (reference sequence). The CDR3 sequence is 15 residues long. With 6 bases removed from V and 3 bases from J, the gap between germline ends came to 15 bases. CDR3 amino acids: CASSFGGENNQPQHF. In DNA form, the CDR3 reads TGTGCCAGCAGCTTTGGTGGGGAGAACAATCAGCCCCAGCATTTT.

This chain uses TRBV27 with TRBJ2-7; 9 bases align to TRBD1. From germline, CDR1 is MNHEY and CDR2 SMNVEV (reference sequence). Trimming at V came to 4 bases and at J to 6 bases, leaving 10 bases not matched to a gene. The CDR3 is 15 amino acids. The chain's CDR3 is CASSSPGQGISEQYF. The CDR3 DNA sequence: TGTGCCAGCAGTTCACCGGGACAGGGAATCTCCGAGCAGTACTTC.

The J gene is TRBJ1-5, the V gene TRBV4-1, with 8 positions matching TRBD1. The CDR3 consists of 16 residues. Germline CDR1 is MGHRA and CDR2 is YSYEKL. V shed 4 bases and J 2 bases; nucleotides not matched to a gene: 7. The CDR3 nucleotides read TGCGCCAGCAGCCCGTCGACAGGGGCGGGCAATCAGCCCCAGCATTTT. Translation gives CASSPSTGAGNQPQHF.

The chain joins TRBV5-1 to TRBJ1-3; a possible D gene is TRBD1 (6 bases). Per germline, CDR1 SGHRS and CDR2 YFSETQ. There are 15 residues in the CDR3. V shed 5 bases and J shed 4 bases, with 16 bases lying between them. This CDR3 is CASRVGGAEGNTIYF. The CDR3 DNA follows: TGCGCCAGCAGGGTTGGGGGCGCGGAAGGAAACACCATATATTTT.

V is TRBV6-1 and J is TRBJ1-6; D might be TRBD1 (5 bases). The CDR3 spans 14 residues. Per the germline V gene, CDR1 is MNHNS and CDR2 is SASEGT. With 3 bases removed from V and 7 bases from J, the gap between germline ends came to 10 bases. CDR3 DNA sequence: TGTGCCAGCAGTGATCAGGGTGGGAATTCACCCCTCCACTTT. This translates into CASSDQGGNSPLHF.

The CDR3 here is CASSEVRRGTYSNQPQHF. CDR3 nucleotides: TGTGCCAGCAGTGAAGTCCGCCGAGGGACATATAGCAATCAGCCCCAGCATTTT. V is TRBV6-1 and J is TRBJ1-5; D is perhaps TRBD1 (6 bases). Germline assignment: CDR1 MNHNS and CDR2 SASEGT. V was pared by 1 base and J by 0 bases, with 16 bases between. The CDR3 runs to 18 residues.

The chain couples TRBV4-3 to TRBJ1-1, with 10 bases aligning to TRBD1. CDR1 and CDR2 (germline): LGHNA, YSLEER. The CDR3 sequence is 15 residues long. J lost 4 bases, V lost 4 bases, and 6 bases had no gene match. CDR3 DNA: TGCGCCAGCAGCCTCGCGACAGGGGGCGGCACTGAAGCTTTCTTT. Translation gives CASSLATGGGTEAFF.

The chain carries TRBV2 and TRBJ2-7; TRBD2 is a possible D gene (6 bases). The DNA end is a closer match to TRBJ2-1, so the J assignment may be wrong. This CDR3 contains 13 residues. Germline assignment: CDR1 SNHLY and CDR2 FYNNEI. The CDR3 here is CASSPSVGNEQFF. The CDR3 bases are TGTGCCAGCAGTCCTAGCGTGGGGAATGAGCAGTTCTTC.

This clone has only a few counts. This chain links TRBV9 with TRBJ2-2; tentative D call: TRBD2 (6 bases). The length of the CDR3 is 16 residues. CDR1 SGDLS and CDR2 YYNGEE come from the germline V gene. V gave up 0 bases and J gave up 3 bases, with 12 bases separating them. The DNA for the CDR3 is TGTGCCAGCAGCGTAGTTGGGACTCCCGACACCGGGGAGCTGTTTTTT. Translation gives CASSVVGTPDTGELFF.

The rearrangement uses TRBV7-9 and TRBJ2-1; 9 bases are a match to TRBD2. Germline lookup yields CDR1 SEHNR and CDR2 FQNEAQ (reference sequence). The CDR3 has 16 residues. V lost 4 bases to trimming and J lost 12 bases; unmatched junction nucleotides: 16. CDR3 DNA: TGTGCCAGCAGCTCAGACCTAGCAGCTAGCGGGGAGGTGCAGTTCTTC. This encodes CASSSDLAASGEVQFF.

The rearrangement joins TRBV5-6 to TRBJ1-3; no clear D gene. V lost 2 bases and J 1 base, leaving 7 bases between the germline ends. Germline lookup yields CDR1 SGHDT and CDR2 YYEEEE. The CDR3 spans 14 residues. CDR3 residues: CASSFVGSGNTIYF. Written as DNA, the CDR3 is TGTGCCAGCAGCTTTGTCGGGTCTGGAAACACCATATATTTT.

The chain combines TRBV10-2 with TRBJ1-1; D gene ambiguous. Deletions cut 7 bases from V and 4 bases from J, with 7 bases between. The length of the CDR3 is 11 residues. From germline, CDR1 is WSHSY and CDR2 SAAADI. For the CDR3, the DNA is TGCGCCAGCACGGTTTCCACTGAAGCTTTCTTT. It encodes CASTVSTEAFF.